This T cell receptor (beta chain) is drawn from a study of OX40 agonist ivuxolimab in advanced cancers. Sequencing used immunoSEQ multiplex PCR; TCRdb keeps in-frame clones, though not all of them. The repertoire includes more than 75,000 clones, roughly 88% of them detected once, and around 0.72% sits in the top ten. Losses at the gene ends were 3 bases for V and 5 bases for J; bases not matched to a gene: 2. Looked up from germline, CDR1 is KGHSH and CDR2 is LQKENI. The CDR3 has 14 amino acids. The chain is built from TRBV18 and TRBJ1-5; TRBD1 aligns across 9 bases. The material sequenced was CD4+ or CD8+ T cells sorted from blood, taken in a trial of the OX40 agonist ivuxolimab. This TCR was recovered from an adult with an advanced solid tumor such as melanoma, head and neck, liver or kidney cancer. As DNA, the CDR3 is TGTGCCAGCTCACCGGGACAGGGTCATCAGCCCCAGCATTTT. Its translation: CASSPGQGHQPQHF.